These T cell receptor beta chains were read from a single sample in a study of CD8 T cells in ankylosing spondylitis. Each CDR3 protein is one row after TCRdb ran MiXCR on the 5' RACE reads. The sample lists fewer than 200,000 distinct CDR3 sequences; about 18% were seen once. The source material was blood, either unsorted or a sorted T cell fraction (not recorded which). The source of these receptors is a male donor under 30 with ankylosing spondylitis or in good health (not recorded which). Each CDR3 is given with its conserved first and last residue. D genes are given only for firm matches. Part of the rows lack a size; the others show once, few, many or a class for expanded clones.

v_gene	j_gene	d_gene	abundance	CDR3nt	CDR3aa
TRBV29-1	TRBJ2-2	TRBD2	many	TGCAGCGTTGCCCCCGGGACTATACTCGGGGAGCTGTTTTTT	CSVAPGTILGELFF
TRBV4-3	TRBJ2-1	NA	many	TGCGCCAGCAGCCAAGCTGCGGTGGGCAGGGAATTTGGGGTGCAGTTCTTC	CASSQAAVGREFGVQFF
TRBV7-8	TRBJ2-5	NA	many	TGTGCCAGCAGCACTGGGCCCTCCAAGGAGACCCAGTACTTC	CASSTGPSKETQYF
TRBV7-9	TRBJ2-1	TRBD2	many	TGTGCCAGCAGCTCACCTCTAGCGGGAGGGCACAATGAGCAGTTCTTC	CASSSPLAGGHNEQFF
TRBV29-1	TRBJ1-1	NA	many	TGCAGCGTTACCGGGACTATCAATTACGAAGCTTTCTTT	CSVTGTINYEAFF
TRBV29-1	TRBJ2-7	TRBD2	many	TGCAGCGTTGGAGGCGGGAGTTGGTACGAGCAGTACTTC	CSVGGGSWYEQYF
TRBV6-5	TRBJ1-5	NA	many	TGTGCCAGCTGCCCCCTAGGGATGGGCAATCAGCCCCAGCATTTT	CASCPLGMGNQPQHF
TRBV3-1	TRBJ1-4	NA	NA	TGTGCCAGCAGCCGTCCGGGGACCCCTAATGAAAAACTGTTTTTT	CASSRPGTPNEKLFF
TRBV12-3/TRBV12-4	TRBJ2-5	NA	NA	TGTGCCAGCAGTTTAAGGCTAGGGGGGGTAAACCAAGAGACCCAGTACTTC	CASSLRLGGVNQETQYF
TRBV12-3/TRBV12-4	TRBJ2-7	TRBD2	many	TGTGCCAGCAGTTCCGGCGGGGGGTGGATCGAGCAGTACTTC	CASSSGGGWIEQYF
TRBV29-1	TRBJ2-2	NA	NA	TGCAGCGTCACAGTGGGGGGAACCGGGGAGCTGTTTTTT	CSVTVGGTGELFF
TRBV29-1	TRBJ2-1	NA	many	TGCAGCGGTAAAACAGCGAGCTCCTACAATGAGCAGTTCTTC	CSGKTASSYNEQFF
TRBV6-2/TRBV6-3	TRBJ2-7	NA	NA	TGTGCCAGCAGTTACCCCCCGGGAAGGGAGAGCGAGCAGTACTTC	CASSYPPGRESEQYF
TRBV12-3/TRBV12-4	TRBJ2-1	NA	many	TGTGCCAGCACCAGGGACAACAATGAGCAGTTCTTC	CASTRDNNEQFF
TRBV6-4	TRBJ2-1	TRBD2	many	TGTGCCAGCAGCCGGACTAGCGGGACCTACAATGAGCAGTTCTTC	CASSRTSGTYNEQFF
TRBV20-1	TRBJ2-2	NA	many	TGCAGTGCTAGAGATCTAACTCGGACAGTCACCGGGGAGCTGTTTTTT	CSARDLTRTVTGELFF
TRBV5-5	TRBJ2-2	NA	NA	TGTGCCAGCAGCTTGGCTGGGACTCCAATTTCGGGCGGGGAGCTGTTTTTT	CASSLAGTPISGGELFF
TRBV6-5	TRBJ2-7	NA	many	TGTGCCAGCAGTTACGACAGCTCCTACGAGCAGTACTTC	CASSYDSSYEQYF
TRBV7-9	TRBJ1-6	TRBD1	many	TGTGCCAGCAGACGGGTAGGACAGGGGATGTCCTATAATTCACCCCTCCACTTT	CASRRVGQGMSYNSPLHF
TRBV12-3/TRBV12-4	TRBJ2-3	NA	many	TGTGCCAGCAGCCTTAGGGTTACAGATACGCAGTATTTT	CASSLRVTDTQYF
TRBV5-1	TRBJ2-5	TRBD1	many	TGCGCCAGCAGCTACCTGGGACAGGGAATACAAGAGACCCAGTACTTC	CASSYLGQGIQETQYF
TRBV7-9	TRBJ2-5	NA	many	TGTGCCAGCAGCTTATACGGATCAGTGGAGACCCAGTACTTC	CASSLYGSVETQYF
TRBV5-6	TRBJ2-1	TRBD2	many	TGTGCCAGCAACCCGGGACTAGCGGACTACAATGAGCAGTTCTTC	CASNPGLADYNEQFF
TRBV5-1	TRBJ2-1	TRBD2	many	TGCGCCAGCAGCTTGGCCGCCGCTAGCGGGAGTATAGCGCAGTTCTTC	CASSLAAASGSIAQFF
TRBV10-3	TRBJ2-4	NA	many	TGTGCCATCAGTGACAGGGAGAAAAACATTCAGTACTTC	CAISDREKNIQYF
TRBV4-1	TRBJ2-5	NA	few	TGCGCCAGCAGCCAAGAATACGGGCGAGAGACCCAGTACTTC	CASSQEYGRETQYF
TRBV30	TRBJ2-2	TRBD2	many	TGTGCCTGGAGTGTACTAGCGGGAGGGCCCACCGGGGAGCTGTTTTTT	CAWSVLAGGPTGELFF
TRBV5-1	TRBJ2-7	TRBD2	many	TGCGCCAGCAGCTTGTTTAGCGGGATTGAAGGCGAGCAGTACTTC	CASSLFSGIEGEQYF